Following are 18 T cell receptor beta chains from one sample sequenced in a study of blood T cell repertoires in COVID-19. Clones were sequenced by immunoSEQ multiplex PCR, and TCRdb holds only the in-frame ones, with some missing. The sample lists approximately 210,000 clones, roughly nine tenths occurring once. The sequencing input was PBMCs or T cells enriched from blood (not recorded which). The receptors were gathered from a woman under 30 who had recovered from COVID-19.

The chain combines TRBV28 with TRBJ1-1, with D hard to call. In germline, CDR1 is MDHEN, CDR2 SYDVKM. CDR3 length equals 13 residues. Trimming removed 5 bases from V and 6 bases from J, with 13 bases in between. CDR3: CASSTPGTPEAFF. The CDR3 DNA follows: TGTGCCAGCAGTACCCCAGGAACCCCTGAAGCTTTCTTT.

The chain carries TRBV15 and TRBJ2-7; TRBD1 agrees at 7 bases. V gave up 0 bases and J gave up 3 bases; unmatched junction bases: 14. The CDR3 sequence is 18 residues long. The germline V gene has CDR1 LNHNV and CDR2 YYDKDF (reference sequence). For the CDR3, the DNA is TGTGCCACCAGCAGAGATGAATTTCCCCAGGGGGTGAGCTACGAGCAGTACTTC. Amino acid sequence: CATSRDEFPQGVSYEQYF.

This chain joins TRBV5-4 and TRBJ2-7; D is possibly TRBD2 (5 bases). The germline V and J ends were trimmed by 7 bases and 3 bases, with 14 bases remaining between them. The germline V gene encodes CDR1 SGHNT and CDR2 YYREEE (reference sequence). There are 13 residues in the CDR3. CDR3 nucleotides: TGTGCCAGCCGGAGGAATAGGGACTACGAGCAGTACTTC. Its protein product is CASRRNRDYEQYF.

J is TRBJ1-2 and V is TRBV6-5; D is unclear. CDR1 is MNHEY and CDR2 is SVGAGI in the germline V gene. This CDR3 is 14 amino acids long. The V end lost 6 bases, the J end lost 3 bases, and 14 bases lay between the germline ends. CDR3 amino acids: CASSSSAQDYGYTF. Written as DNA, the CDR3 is TGTGCCAGCAGCTCCTCGGCTCAGGACTATGGCTACACCTTC.

In DNA, the CDR3 is TGTGCCAGCAGTGAATTAGCGGGGACACAAGAGACCCAGTACTTC. Its translation: CASSELAGTQETQYF. The V and J genes are TRBV6-1 and TRBJ2-5; 8 bases line up with TRBD2. The V gene end was trimmed by 2 bases and the J gene end by 2 bases; junction bases not matched to a gene: 4. This CDR3 contains 15 residues. Germline loops: CDR1 MNHNS, CDR2 SASEGT.

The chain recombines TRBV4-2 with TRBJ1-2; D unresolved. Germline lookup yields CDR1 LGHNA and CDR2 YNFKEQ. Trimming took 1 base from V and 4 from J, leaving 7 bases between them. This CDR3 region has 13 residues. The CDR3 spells CASSQVISYGYTF. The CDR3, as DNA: TGTGCCAGCAGCCAAGTCATTTCCTATGGCTACACCTTC.

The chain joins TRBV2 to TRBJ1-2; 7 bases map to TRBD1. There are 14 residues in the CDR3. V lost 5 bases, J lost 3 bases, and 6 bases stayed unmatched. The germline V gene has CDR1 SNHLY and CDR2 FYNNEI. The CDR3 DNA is TGTGCCAGCAGTTCAACCGGGACAGACTATGGCTACACCTTC. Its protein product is CASSSTGTDYGYTF.

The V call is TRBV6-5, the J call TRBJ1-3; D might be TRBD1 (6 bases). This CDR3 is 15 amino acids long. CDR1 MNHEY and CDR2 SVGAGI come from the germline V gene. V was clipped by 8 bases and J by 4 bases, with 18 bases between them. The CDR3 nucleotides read TGTGCCAGCGGACCGGGACAAGCGATAGGAAACACCATATATTTT. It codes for CASGPGQAIGNTIYF.

CDR3 sequence reads: CASSQSRDSHNSPLHF. In DNA form, the CDR3 reads TGCGCCAGCAGCCAGTCCCGGGACAGTCATAATTCACCCCTCCACTTT. This chain links TRBV4-1 with TRBJ1-6; 7 bases fit TRBD1. Germline values: CDR1 MGHRA, CDR2 YSYEKL. CDR3 length: 16 amino acids. With 3 bases clipped from V and 5 bases from J, the junction kept 7 bases outside the gene matches.

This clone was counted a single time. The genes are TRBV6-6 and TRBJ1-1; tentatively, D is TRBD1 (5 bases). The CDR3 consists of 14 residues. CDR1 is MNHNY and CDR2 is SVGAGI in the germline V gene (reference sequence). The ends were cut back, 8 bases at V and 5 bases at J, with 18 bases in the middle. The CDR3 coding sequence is TGTGCCAGCTACCAGGGAGGCGGGAAGACTGAAGCTTTCTTT. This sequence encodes CASYQGGGKTEAFF.

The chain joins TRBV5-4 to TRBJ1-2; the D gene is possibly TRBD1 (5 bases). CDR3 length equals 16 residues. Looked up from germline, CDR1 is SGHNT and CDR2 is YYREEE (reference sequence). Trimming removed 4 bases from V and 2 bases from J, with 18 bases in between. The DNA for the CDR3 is TGTGCCAGCAGCGTCAATAAGGGGCGGCACAACTATGGCTACACCTTC. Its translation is CASSVNKGRHNYGYTF.

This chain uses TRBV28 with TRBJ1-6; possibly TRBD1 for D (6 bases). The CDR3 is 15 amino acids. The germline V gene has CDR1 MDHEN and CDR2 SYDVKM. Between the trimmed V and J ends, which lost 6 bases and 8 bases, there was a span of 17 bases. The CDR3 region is CASSLGTGFDSPLHF. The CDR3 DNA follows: TGTGCCAGCAGCTTGGGAACAGGGTTTGATTCACCCCTCCACTTT.

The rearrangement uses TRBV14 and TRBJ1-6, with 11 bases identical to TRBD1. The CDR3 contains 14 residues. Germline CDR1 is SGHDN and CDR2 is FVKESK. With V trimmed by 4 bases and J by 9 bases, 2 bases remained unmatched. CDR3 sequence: CASSRGTGGSPLHF. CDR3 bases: TGTGCCAGCAGCCGAGGGACAGGGGGTTCACCCCTCCACTTT.

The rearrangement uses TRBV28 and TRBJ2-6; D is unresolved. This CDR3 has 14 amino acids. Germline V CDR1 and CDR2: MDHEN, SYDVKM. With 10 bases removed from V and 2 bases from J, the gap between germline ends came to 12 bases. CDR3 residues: CATNDLPGANVLTF. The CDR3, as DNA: TGTGCCACCAACGACTTGCCTGGGGCCAACGTCCTGACTTTC.

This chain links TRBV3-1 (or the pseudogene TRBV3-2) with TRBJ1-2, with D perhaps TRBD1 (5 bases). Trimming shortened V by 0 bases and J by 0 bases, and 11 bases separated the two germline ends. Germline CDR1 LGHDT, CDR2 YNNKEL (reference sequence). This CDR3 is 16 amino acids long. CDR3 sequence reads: CASSQEEGLANYGYTF. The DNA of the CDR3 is TGTGCCAGCAGCCAAGAGGAGGGACTAGCTAACTATGGCTACACCTTC.

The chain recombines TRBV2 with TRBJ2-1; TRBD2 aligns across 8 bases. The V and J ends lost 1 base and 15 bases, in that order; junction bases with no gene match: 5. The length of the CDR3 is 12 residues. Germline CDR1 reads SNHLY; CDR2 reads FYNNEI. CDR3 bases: TGTGCCAGCAGTGAAGATCGGGGGGGCTTGTTCTTC. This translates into CASSEDRGGLFF.

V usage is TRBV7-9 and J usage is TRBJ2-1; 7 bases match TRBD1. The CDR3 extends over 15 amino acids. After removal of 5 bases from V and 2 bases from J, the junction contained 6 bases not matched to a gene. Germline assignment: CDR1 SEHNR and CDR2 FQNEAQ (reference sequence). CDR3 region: CASSPTGIPYNEQFF. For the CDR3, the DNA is TGTGCCAGCAGCCCGACAGGGATCCCCTACAATGAGCAGTTCTTC.

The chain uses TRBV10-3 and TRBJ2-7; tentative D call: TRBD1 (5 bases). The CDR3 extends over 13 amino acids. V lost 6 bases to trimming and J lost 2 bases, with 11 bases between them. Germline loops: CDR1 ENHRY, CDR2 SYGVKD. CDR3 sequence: CAIRSPRAYEQYF. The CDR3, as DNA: TGTGCCATCAGGTCTCCCAGGGCCTACGAGCAGTACTTC.